These T cell receptor beta chains were read from a single sample in a study of blood T cell repertoires in COVID-19. Measured with immunoSEQ multiplex PCR; TCRdb has only the in-frame clones, and not every one. The sample records 70,000 or so clones, around 79% being singletons. Sample: peripheral blood. The receptors shown here come from a woman in her 70s with acute or convalescent COVID-19. CDR3s include the opening cysteine and the closing phenylalanine or tryptophan. Each record gives: D gene, J gene, clone size, V gene, CDR3 DNA, CDR3 protein. The D gene is left open where the match is weak. Where a row states a size, it is once, few, many or the class of an expanded clone; other rows omit it.

-,TRBJ2-2,-,TRBV9,TGTGCCAGCAGCGTTTCGTCGGGCACCGGGGAGCTGTTTTTT,CASSVSSGTGELFF
-,TRBJ1-2,few,TRBV2,TGTGCCAGCAGGAAGGATCAGGGGAACAACTATGGCTACACCTTC,CASRKDQGNNYGYTF
TRBD1,TRBJ1-2,-,TRBV29-1,TGCAGCGCCCAAGGGGACAGGGGGATAAATGGCTACACCTTC,CSAQGDRGINGYTF
TRBD1,TRBJ2-5,-,TRBV5-1,TGCGCCAGCAGCGGAGGGGACAGGGCCCAAGAGACCCAGTACTTC,CASSGGDRAQETQYF
TRBD1,TRBJ2-2,-,TRBV29-1,TGCAGCGGCGGGACAGGGATGAACACCGGGGAGCTGTTTTTT,CSGGTGMNTGELFF
-,TRBJ1-6,-,TRBV29-1,TGCAGCGTGGACCAATCACTCCGGGACAATAATTCACCCCTCCACTTT,CSVDQSLRDNNSPLHF
TRBD1,TRBJ1-6,-,TRBV19,TGTGCCAGTAGCTCCCGAGGACAGGAGAATTCACCCCTCCACTTT,CASSSRGQENSPLHF
-,TRBJ1-2,-,TRBV6-2/TRBV6-3,TGTGCCAGCAGCCATACTACTTACTATGGCTACACCTTC,CASSHTTYYGYTF
-,TRBJ1-2,few,TRBV3-1/TRBV3-2,TGTGCCAGCAGCCAAGATTTGATAAGCCATGGCTACACCTTC,CASSQDLISHGYTF
TRBD2,TRBJ2-1,few,TRBV5-6,TGTGCCAGCAGCTCCCAGCCGGGAGGGGTACTGGTCGAGCAGTTCTTC,CASSSQPGGVLVEQFF
-,TRBJ2-5,-,TRBV30,TGTGCCTGGAGGGAGGGGGGGGAGACCCAGTACTTC,CAWREGGETQYF
TRBD1,TRBJ1-2,-,TRBV29-1,TGCAGCGTTGGCTCTGACCAGGGGGTTGGTGTCTATGGCTACACCTTC,CSVGSDQGVGVYGYTF
TRBD1,TRBJ1-1,-,TRBV9,TGTGCCAGCAGCGCCCGGGACAGCCTAAACACTGAAGCTTTCTTT,CASSARDSLNTEAFF